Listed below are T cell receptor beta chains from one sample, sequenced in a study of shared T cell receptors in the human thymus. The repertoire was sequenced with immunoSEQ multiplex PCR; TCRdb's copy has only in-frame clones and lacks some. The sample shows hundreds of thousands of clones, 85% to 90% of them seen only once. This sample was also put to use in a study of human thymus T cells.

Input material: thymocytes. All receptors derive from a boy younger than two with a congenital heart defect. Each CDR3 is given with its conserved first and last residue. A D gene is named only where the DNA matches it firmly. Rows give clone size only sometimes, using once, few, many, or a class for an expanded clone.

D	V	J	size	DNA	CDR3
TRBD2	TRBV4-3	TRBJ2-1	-	TGCGCCAGCAGCCAAGATTCGCTAGCGGGAGGACACAATGAGCAGTTCTTC	CASSQDSLAGGHNEQFF
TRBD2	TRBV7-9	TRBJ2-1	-	TGTGCCAGCAGCGGGGGACTAGCTGTTTACAATGAGCAGTTCTTC	CASSGGLAVYNEQFF
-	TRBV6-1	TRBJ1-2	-	TGTGCCAGCAGTGAAAAGGGGACACCCGTAAACTATGGCTACACCTTC	CASSEKGTPVNYGYTF
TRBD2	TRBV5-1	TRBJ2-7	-	TGCGCCAGCAGCTACGCGGGGGGGGGCTCCTACGAGCAGTACTTC	CASSYAGGGSYEQYF
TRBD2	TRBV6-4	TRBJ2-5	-	TGTGCCAGCAGTGGCGGGAGAGGAGAGACCCAGTACTTC	CASSGGRGETQYF
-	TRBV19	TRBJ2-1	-	TGTGCCAGTAGTATCTCTAGCGTCAGCTCCTACAATGAGCAGTTCTTC	CASSISSVSSYNEQFF
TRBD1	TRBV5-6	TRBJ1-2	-	TGTGCCAGCAGCTCGACAGGGCTCTTTCTTAACTATGGCTACACCTTC	CASSSTGLFLNYGYTF
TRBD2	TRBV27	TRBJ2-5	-	TGTGCCAGCGGAAGCGGGATGGTAGAGACCCAGTACTTC	CASGSGMVETQYF
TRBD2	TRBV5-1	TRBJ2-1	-	TGCGCCAGCAGCTTGTGGCCTAGCGGGAGGGCCATGAGAGAGCAGTTCTTC	CASSLWPSGRAMREQFF
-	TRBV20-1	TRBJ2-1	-	TGCAGTGTTGTTCCAAAACGAGAGGCGTTCTTC	CSVVPKREAFF
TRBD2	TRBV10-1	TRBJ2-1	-	TGCGCCAGCAGCGATCCCGGCGGGAGGGAATACAATGAGCAGTTCTTC	CASSDPGGREYNEQFF
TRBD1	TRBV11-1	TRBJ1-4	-	TGTGCCAGCAGCTTCGGACAGGGGGTTCAGGAAAAACTGTTTTTT	CASSFGQGVQEKLFF
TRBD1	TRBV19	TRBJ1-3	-	TGTGCCAGCGGCAGGGGGTACAGGGCCTCTGGAAACACCATATATTTT	CASGRGYRASGNTIYF
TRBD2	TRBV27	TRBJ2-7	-	TGTGCCAGCAGCCCCACTAGCGGCTCCAGCTCCTACGAGCAGTACTTC	CASSPTSGSSSYEQYF
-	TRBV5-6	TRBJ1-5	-	TGTGCCAGCAGCTTGGGGGCAGGGTCAGGTCAGCCCCAGCATTTT	CASSLGAGSGQPQHF
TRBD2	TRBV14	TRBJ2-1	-	TGTGCCAGCAGCCAAAAGCGGGAGGGTGGGGATGAGCAGTTCTTC	CASSQKREGGDEQFF
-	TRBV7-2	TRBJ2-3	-	TGTGCCAGCAGCTTACGTAGGTGGGAGGCAAGCACAGATACGCAGTATTTT	CASSLRRWEASTDTQYF
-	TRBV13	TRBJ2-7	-	TGTGCCAGCAGCTCCCCCCGGGGTGTCTACGAGCAGTACTTC	CASSSPRGVYEQYF
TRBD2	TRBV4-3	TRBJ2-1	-	TGCGCCAGCAGCCAAGAGCGGGAGGCCGCCTACAATGAGCAGTTCTTC	CASSQEREAAYNEQFF
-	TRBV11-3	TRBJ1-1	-	TGTGCCAGCAGCTTAACAGGAAACACTGAAGCTTTCTTT	CASSLTGNTEAFF
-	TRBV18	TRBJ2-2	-	TGTGCCAGCTCACCTCAGGCCGACGGGGAGCTGTTTTTT	CASSPQADGELFF
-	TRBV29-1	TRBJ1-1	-	TGCAGCGTGGGAGACAGGATGAACACTGAAGCTTTCTTT	CSVGDRMNTEAFF
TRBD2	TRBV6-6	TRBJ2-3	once	TGTGCCAGCAGTGGACTAGCGGGAATCGCAGATACGCAGTATTTT	CASSGLAGIADTQYF
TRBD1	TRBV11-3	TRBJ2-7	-	TGTGCCAGCAGCTGCTCCCCTTCGGACAGGTCGTACGAGCAGTACTTC	CASSCSPSDRSYEQYF
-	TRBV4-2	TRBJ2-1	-	TGTGCCAGCAGCCAAGGGCTCGGGGGTGGGAGGGAGCAGTTCTTC	CASSQGLGGGREQFF
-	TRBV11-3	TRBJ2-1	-	TGTGCCAGCAGCCGAGACGCGGGAAACTACAATGAGCAGTTCTTC	CASSRDAGNYNEQFF
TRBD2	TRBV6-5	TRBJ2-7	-	TGTGCCAGCGGAAAAGCGGGACTCTCGTACGAGCAGTACTTC	CASGKAGLSYEQYF
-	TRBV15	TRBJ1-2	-	TGTGCCACCAGCAGAGATGAATCTGTAGATTACACCTTC	CATSRDESVDYTF
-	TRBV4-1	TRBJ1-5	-	TGCGCCAGCAGCCACCACCACAGCGTAACAGGGTCGATTAATCAGCCCCAGCATTTT	CASSHHHSVTGSINQPQHF
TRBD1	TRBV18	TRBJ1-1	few	TGTGCCAGCTCACTACTCCCGGGACAGGGAACGGCTTTCTTT	CASSLLPGQGTAFF
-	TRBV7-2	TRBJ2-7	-	TGTGCCAGCAGCTCGTCCCCTTCCTACGAGCAGTACTTC	CASSSSPSYEQYF
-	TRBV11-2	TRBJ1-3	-	TGTGCCAGCAGCTTAGGAGGGTTGGGAAACACCATATATTTT	CASSLGGLGNTIYF
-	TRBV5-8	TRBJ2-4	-	TGTGCCAGCAGCACAACCGGGAGAAGAGTCAAAAACATTCAGTACTTC	CASSTTGRRVKNIQYF
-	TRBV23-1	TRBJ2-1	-	TGCGCCAGCAGTAAGGGACACTACAATGAGCAGTTCTTC	CASSKGHYNEQFF
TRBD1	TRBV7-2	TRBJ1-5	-	TGTGCCAGCAGCCTTGGCGGAGGACAGGGAACGAATAGCAATCAGCCCCAGCATTTT	CASSLGGGQGTNSNQPQHF
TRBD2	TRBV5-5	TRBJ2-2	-	TGTGCCAGCAGCTTGGGTTGGGGGGGGAACGCGAACACCGGGGAGCTGTTTTTT	CASSLGWGGNANTGELFF
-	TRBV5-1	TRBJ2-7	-	TGCGCCAGCAGCCCCACTAGTCACGAGCAGTACTTC	CASSPTSHEQYF
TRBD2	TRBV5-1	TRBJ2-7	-	TGCGCCAGCAGCTTGGGACTAGCGGGAGGGCGCGCCTACGAGCAGTACTTC	CASSLGLAGGRAYEQYF
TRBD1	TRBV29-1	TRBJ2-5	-	TGCAGCGTTGGGGGGACAGGGAAGGATGTGAAGTACTTC	CSVGGTGKDVKYF
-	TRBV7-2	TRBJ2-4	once	TGTGCCAGCAGCTTATTGGCTAGGCCCAAAAACATTCAGTACTTC	CASSLLARPKNIQYF
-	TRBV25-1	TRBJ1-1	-	TGTGCCAGCAGAAGCCACAGGGATAATGGCACTGAAGCTTTCTTT	CASRSHRDNGTEAFF
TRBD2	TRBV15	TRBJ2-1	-	TGTGCCACCAGCAGATCCTCGACTAGCGGGAGGAACAATGAGCAGTTCTTC	CATSRSSTSGRNNEQFF
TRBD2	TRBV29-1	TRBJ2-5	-	TGCAGCGCGGGACTAGGAGGAGAGACCCAGTACTTC	CSAGLGGETQYF